Listed below are T cell receptor beta chains from one sample, sequenced in a study of memory CD4+ T cells and cytomegalovirus serostatus. TCRdb's copy holds only in-frame clones and misses some; the assay was immunoSEQ multiplex PCR. The sample consists of 70,000 to 95,000 clones, approximately 80% of them appearing once. The sequenced sample was memory CD4+ T cells from blood. Receptors originate from an adult in good health and CMV-seronegative. CDR3s leave out the opening cysteine and the closing phenylalanine or tryptophan.

v_gene,CDR3aa
TRBV6-4,ASSVEPGQANYGYT
TRBV28,ASSSTRGRNTEAF
TRBV4-1,ASTREGGLAAETQY
TRBV6-5,ASSRSAITEAF
TRBV7-2,ASTKDRSNTEAF
TRBV5-1,ASSRGLAGRQETQY
TRBV27,ASRQTEAF
TRBV13,ASSNSRGPSTDTQY
TRBV5-4,ASSLRLESYEQY
TRBV7-3,ASSFGHQETQY
TRBV19,ASSIAGTGNTGELF
TRBV10-3,AISPDLSAGQY
TRBV19,ASSILAASYNEQF
TRBV7-3,ASSLVSSYEQY
TRBV19,ASSQTDRANYGYT
TRBV4-2,ASSQARSTMNTEAF
TRBV2,ASSDQGMNTEAF
TRBV12-5,ASGLDTGELF
TRBV2,ASSERGGQETQY
TRBV10-3,AISVMPGQYNSPLH
TRBV5-1,ASSSEGWTEAF
TRBV5-1,ASSWDIQETQY
TRBV7-9,ASSTTGTGPGSAN
TRBV6-4,ASSEAFGTGYGYT
TRBV29-1,SATQSGTGAEQY
TRBV5-5,ASSPDHGYT
TRBV5-1,ASSLGRGGYEQY
TRBV5-4,ASSLSGDVYEQY
TRBV6-4,ASSALQGGQPQH
TRBV6-5,ASRLVGTLRGYT
TRBV9,ASSVAGAPGGPDTQY
TRBV5-1,ASSPGTANEKLF
TRBV7-3,ASSPGQETQY
TRBV2,ASSRDSNQPQH
TRBV18,ASSPWPGEGTEAF
TRBV4-1,ASSLRRLSDEQY
TRBV5-6,ASSLDILREQY